This TCR beta chain came from a study of technical replicates of blood from several donors. The CDR3 loop spans 15 amino acids. Germline lookup yields CDR1 SGHAT and CDR2 FQNNGV. The V gene lost 1 base and the J gene lost 1 base, with 10 bases spanning the gap. Clones were read by immunoSEQ multiplex PCR, and TCRdb kept only the in-frame ones, dropping some. The sample holds roughly 90,000 clones; about 94% are singletons and the top ten take 0.2% to 0.3%. The V gene is TRBV11-2, the J gene TRBJ1-1; the D is unclear. This TCR came from a human donor in good health. The sequencing sample was made of T cells isolated from PBMCs. CDR3 protein: CASSLGRNANTEAFF. CDR3 sequence (DNA): TGTGCCAGCAGCTTAGGGAGAAACGCGAACACTGAAGCTTTCTTT.